This T cell receptor (beta chain) is from a study of T-cell memory formation after mild COVID-19. The length of the CDR3 is 14 residues. CDR1 is SEHNR, CDR2 FQNEAQ, per germline (reference sequence). Trimming took 5 bases from V and 8 from J, leaving 15 bases between them. One entry per CDR3 protein, called by TCRdb with MiXCR from the 5' RACE reads. The sample includes approximately 340,000 distinct CDR3 sequences, about an eighth of them seen just once. In this sample, this clonotype turned up a few times. The sample taken for sequencing was PBMCs or a T cell subset sorted from them (not recorded which). This chain links TRBV7-9 with TRBJ1-4, with D possibly being TRBD1 (5 bases). This clonotype was obtained from a young man who had mild COVID-19 (a few samples of this study predate the infection). Cell type and time point are not known. The CDR3 protein is CASSPWGSGEKLFF. In DNA form, the CDR3 reads TGTGCCAGCAGCCCATGGGGCTCCGGAGAAAAACTGTTTTTT.